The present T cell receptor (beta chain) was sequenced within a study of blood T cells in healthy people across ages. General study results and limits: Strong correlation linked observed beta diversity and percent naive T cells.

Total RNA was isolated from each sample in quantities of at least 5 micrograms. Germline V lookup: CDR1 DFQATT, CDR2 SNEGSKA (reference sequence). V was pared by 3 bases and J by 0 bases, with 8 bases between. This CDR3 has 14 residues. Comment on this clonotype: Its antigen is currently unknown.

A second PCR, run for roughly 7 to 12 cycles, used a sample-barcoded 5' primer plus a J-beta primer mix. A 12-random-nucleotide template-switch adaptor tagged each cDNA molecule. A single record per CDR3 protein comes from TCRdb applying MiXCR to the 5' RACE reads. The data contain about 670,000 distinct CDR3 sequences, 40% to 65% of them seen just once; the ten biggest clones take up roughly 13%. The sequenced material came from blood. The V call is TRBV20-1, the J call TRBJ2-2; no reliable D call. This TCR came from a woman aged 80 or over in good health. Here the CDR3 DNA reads TGCAGTGCTAGGGCCCCCCCGAACACCGGGGAGCTGTTTTTT. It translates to CSARAPPNTGELFF.